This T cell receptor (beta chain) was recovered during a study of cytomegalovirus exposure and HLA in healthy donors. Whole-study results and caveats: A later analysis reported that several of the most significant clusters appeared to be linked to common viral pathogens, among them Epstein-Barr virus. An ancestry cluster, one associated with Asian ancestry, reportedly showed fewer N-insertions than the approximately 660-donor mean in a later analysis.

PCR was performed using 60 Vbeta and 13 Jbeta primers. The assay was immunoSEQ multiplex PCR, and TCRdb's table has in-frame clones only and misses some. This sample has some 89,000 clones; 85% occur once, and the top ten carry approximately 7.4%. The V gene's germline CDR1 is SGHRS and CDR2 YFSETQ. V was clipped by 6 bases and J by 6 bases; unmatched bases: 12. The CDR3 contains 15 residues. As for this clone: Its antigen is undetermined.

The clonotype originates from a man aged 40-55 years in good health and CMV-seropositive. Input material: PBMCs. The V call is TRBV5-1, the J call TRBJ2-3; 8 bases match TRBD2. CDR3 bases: TGCGCCAGCAAAGTCGTCGCGGGGGGATCTGATACGCAGTATTTT. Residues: CASKVVAGGSDTQYF.